This entry describes one T cell receptor (beta chain). Its matching antigen is unknown. J was trimmed by 4 bases and V by 4 bases; bases with no gene match: 9. This CDR3 spans 17 amino acids. Germline lookup yields CDR1 MDHEN and CDR2 SYDVKM. This specimen belongs to a study of shared clonotypes between healthy human individuals. Study conclusions and caveats: Blood alone was sampled, and tissue repertoires likely differ. Rarefaction gave evidence that sorted-subset sequencing remained incomplete despite large depth. Estimated richness values were generally larger in naive subsets than in memory subsets.

Profiling relied on immunoSEQ multiplex PCR, and the TCRdb table lists in-frame clones only, not all of them. Found here are about 2.1 million clones, roughly 93% of them singletons; the top ten hold more than 1.5%. The naive CD8 population came from CD45RO-negative cells selected for CCR7, without terminally differentiated effector memory CD45RA+ cells. The TCR sequence derives from a man aged 18 to 30 in good health. Some clones in this sample may be carry-over from other donors' samples. The sample consisted of naive CD8+ T cells from PBMCs. V usage is TRBV28 and J usage is TRBJ2-1, with 11 bases fitting TRBD2. The CDR3 spells CASSSLAGGLSYNEQFF. CDR3 nucleotide sequence: TGTGCCAGCAGTTCTCTAGCGGGAGGCCTCTCATACAATGAGCAGTTCTTC.